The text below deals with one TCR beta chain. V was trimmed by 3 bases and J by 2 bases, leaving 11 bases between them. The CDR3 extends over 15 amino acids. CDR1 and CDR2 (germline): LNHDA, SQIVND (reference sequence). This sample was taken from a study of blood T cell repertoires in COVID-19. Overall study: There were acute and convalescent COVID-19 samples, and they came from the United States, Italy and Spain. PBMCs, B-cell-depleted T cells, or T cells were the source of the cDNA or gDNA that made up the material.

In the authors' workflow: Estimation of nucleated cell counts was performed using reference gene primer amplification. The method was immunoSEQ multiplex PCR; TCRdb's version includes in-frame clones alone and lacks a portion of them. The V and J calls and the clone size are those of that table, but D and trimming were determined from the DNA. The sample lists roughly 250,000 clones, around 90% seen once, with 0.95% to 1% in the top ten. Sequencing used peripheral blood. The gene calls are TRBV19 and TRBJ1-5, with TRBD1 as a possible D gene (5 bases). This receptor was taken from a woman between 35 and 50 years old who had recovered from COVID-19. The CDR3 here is CASSMAGIGNQPQHF. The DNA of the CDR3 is TGTGCCAGTAGTATGGCAGGGATCGGCAATCAGCCCCAGCATTTT.